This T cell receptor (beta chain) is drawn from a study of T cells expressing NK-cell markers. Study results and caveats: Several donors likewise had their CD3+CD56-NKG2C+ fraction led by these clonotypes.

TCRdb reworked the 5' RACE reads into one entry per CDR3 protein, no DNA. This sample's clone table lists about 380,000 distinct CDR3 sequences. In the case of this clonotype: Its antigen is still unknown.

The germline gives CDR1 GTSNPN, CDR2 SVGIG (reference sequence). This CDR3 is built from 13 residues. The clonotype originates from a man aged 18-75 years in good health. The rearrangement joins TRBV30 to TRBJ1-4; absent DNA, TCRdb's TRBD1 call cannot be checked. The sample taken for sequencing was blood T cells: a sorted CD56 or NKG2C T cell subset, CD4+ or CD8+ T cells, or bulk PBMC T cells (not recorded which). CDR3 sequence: CAWSTGLGEKLFF.